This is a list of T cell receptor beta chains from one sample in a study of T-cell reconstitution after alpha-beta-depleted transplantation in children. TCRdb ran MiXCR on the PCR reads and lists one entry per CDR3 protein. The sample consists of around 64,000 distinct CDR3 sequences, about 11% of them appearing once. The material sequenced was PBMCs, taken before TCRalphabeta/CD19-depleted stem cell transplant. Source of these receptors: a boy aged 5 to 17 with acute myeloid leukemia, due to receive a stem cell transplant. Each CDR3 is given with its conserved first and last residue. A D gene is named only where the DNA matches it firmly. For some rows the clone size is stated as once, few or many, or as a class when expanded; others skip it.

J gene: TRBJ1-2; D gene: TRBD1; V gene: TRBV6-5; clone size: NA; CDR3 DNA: TGTGTCAGCAGTTACTCGAGGCCAGGGGGGGGCTACACCTTC; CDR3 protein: CVSSYSRPGGGYTF
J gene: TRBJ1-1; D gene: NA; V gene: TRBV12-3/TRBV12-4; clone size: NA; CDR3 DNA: TGTGCCAGCAGTGTCGCCACACTTGGGGGGGCGCCCTTTGGCACTGAAGCTTTCTTT; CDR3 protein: CASSVATLGGAPFGTEAFF
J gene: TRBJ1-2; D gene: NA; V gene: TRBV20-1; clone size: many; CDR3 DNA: TGCAGTGCTAGAGATCGAGGTTTTGGCTATGGCTACACCTTC; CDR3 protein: CSARDRGFGYGYTF
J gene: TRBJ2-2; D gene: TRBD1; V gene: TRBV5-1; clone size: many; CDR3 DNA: TGCGCCAGCAGCCCGCGACAGGGCACCGGGGAGCTGTTTTTT; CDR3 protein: CASSPRQGTGELFF
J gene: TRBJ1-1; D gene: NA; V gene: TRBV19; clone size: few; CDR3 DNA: TGTGCCAGTAGTATAGAACGGCTCTTAGGGCACACTGAAGCTTTCTTT; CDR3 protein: CASSIERLLGHTEAFF
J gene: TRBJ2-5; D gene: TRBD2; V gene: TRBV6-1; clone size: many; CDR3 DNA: TGTGCCAGCAGCTCCGTAGCGGGAGGTGAAGAGACCCAGTACTTC; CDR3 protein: CASSSVAGGEETQYF
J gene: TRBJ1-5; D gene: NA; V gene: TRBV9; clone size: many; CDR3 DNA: TGTGCCAGCAGCCCCAGGAGTAGCAATCAGCCCCAGCATTTT; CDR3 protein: CASSPRSSNQPQHF
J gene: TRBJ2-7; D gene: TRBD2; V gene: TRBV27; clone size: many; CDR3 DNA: TGTGCCAGCAGTTTCCGACTAGCGCCAACCTACGAGCAGTACTTC; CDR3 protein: CASSFRLAPTYEQYF
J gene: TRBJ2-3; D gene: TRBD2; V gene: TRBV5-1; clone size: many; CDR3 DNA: TGCGCCAGCGGTAGCGGGAGGGGTAGCACAGATACGCAGTATTTT; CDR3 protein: CASGSGRGSTDTQYF
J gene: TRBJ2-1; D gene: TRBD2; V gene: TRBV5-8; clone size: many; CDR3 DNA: TGTGCCAGCAGCCGGAGCGGGGGCAGCTCCTACAATGAGCAGTTCTTC; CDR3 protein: CASSRSGGSSYNEQFF
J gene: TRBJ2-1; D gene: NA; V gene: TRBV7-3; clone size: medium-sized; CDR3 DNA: TGTGCCAGCAGCTTAGGGGGCGGCTTCTACAATGAGCAGTTCTTC; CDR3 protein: CASSLGGGFYNEQFF
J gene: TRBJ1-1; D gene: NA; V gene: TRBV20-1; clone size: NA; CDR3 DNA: TGCAGTGCTAGAAGAGGCCTGAACACTGAAGCTTTCTTT; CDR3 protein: CSARRGLNTEAFF
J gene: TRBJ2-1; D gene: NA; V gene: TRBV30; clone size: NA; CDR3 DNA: TGTGCCTGGTCGAGCGACGTTGGCTACAATGAGCAGTTCTTC; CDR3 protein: CAWSSDVGYNEQFF
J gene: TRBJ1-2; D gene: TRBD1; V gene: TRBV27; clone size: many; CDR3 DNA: TGTGCCAGCAGTTTTTATAGGGGGCCCTCCTATGGCTACACCTTC; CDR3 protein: CASSFYRGPSYGYTF
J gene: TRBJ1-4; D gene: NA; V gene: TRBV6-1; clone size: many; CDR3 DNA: TGTGCCAGCAGCCGCGGGCCCCGTGGAAAACTGTTTTTT; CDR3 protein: CASSRGPRGKLFF
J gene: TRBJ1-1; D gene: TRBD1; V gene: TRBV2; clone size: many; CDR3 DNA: TGTGCCAGCAGTGGGCGACAGGGCCCGAACACTGAAGCTTTCTTT; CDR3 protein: CASSGRQGPNTEAFF
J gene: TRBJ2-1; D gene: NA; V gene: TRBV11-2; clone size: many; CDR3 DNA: TGTGCCAGCAGCTTACTATCAACCTATGAGCAGTTCTTC; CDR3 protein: CASSLLSTYEQFF
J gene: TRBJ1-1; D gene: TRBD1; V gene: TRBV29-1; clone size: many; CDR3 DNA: TGCAGCGCTAGGACAGGGATGGGCACTGAAGCTTTCTTT; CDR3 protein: CSARTGMGTEAFF
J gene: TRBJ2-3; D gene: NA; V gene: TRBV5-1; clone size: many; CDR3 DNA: TGCGCCAGCAGCTTGGGACTAATAATTAGCACAGATACGCAGTATTTT; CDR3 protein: CASSLGLIISTDTQYF
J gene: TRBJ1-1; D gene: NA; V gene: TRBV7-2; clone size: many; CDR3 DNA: TGTGCCAGCAGCTTAGTGTGGGACACTGAAGCTTTCTTT; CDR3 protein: CASSLVWDTEAFF
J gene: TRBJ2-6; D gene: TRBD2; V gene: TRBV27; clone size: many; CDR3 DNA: TGTGCCAGCAGTTCCTATAGCGGGTCCCTCTCTGGGGCCAACGTCCTGACTTTC; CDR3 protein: CASSSYSGSLSGANVLTF
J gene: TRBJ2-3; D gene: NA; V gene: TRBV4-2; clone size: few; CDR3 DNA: TGTGCCAGCAGCCAGGTAGCCAACACGGGAGATACGCAGTATTTT; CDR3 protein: CASSQVANTGDTQYF
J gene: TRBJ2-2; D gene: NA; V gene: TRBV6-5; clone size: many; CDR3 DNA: TGTGCCAGCAGTTACGGGGCGAACACCGGGGAGCTGTTTTTT; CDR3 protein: CASSYGANTGELFF
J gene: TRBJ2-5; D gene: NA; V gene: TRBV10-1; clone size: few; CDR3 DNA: TGTGCCAGCAGCCTAGATGCCGGGCCCTCAATGCGAGAGACCCAGTACTTC; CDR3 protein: CASSLDAGPSMRETQYF
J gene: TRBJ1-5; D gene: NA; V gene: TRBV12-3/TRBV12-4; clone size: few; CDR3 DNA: TGTGCCAGCAGTTTAAATCAGCCCCAGCATTTT; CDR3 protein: CASSLNQPQHF
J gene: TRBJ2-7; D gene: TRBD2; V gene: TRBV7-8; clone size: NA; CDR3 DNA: TGTGCCAGCAGCTCTTGGGGCCTAGCGGGAGCTAAAAAGCAGTACTTC; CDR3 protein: CASSSWGLAGAKKQYF
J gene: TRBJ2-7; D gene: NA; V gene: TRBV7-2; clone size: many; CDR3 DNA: TGTGCCAGCAGTCCCTCCTTTGACAGAATTCGATCCTACGAGCAGTACTTC; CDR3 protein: CASSPSFDRIRSYEQYF
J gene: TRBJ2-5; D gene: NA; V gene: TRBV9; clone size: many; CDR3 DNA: TGTGCCAGCAGCGTAGCTACCTCGAGGGGCCGAGAGACCCAGTACTTC; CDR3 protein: CASSVATSRGRETQYF
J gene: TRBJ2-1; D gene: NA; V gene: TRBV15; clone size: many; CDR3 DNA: TGTGCCACCAGCAGAGATCTTGGGGGCACCCCAAAGGAGCAGTTCTTC; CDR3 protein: CATSRDLGGTPKEQFF
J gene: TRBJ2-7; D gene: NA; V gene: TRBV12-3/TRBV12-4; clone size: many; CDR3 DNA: TGTGCCAGCAGTTTAGGCCTCCGGGACCCCCCCGGCGAGCAGTACTTC; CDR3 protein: CASSLGLRDPPGEQYF
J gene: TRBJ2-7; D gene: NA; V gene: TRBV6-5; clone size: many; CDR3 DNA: TGTGCCAGCAGTTACAGGGGGAGGCACGCCGAGCAGTACTTC; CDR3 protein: CASSYRGRHAEQYF
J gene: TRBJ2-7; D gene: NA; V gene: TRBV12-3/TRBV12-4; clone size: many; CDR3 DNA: TGTGCCAGCAGTTTAAGGCAGGGGCCCCACGAGCAGTACTTC; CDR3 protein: CASSLRQGPHEQYF
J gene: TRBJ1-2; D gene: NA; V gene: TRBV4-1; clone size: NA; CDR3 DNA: TGCGCCAGCAGCCAAGAGGGCGGCTGTGGCTACACCTTC; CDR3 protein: CASSQEGGCGYTF
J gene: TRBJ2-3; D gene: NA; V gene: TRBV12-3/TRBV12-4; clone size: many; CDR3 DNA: TGTGCCAGCAGTCCTCGGGCAGATACGCAGTATTTT; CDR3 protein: CASSPRADTQYF
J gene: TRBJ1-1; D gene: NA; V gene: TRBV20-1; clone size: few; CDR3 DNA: TGCAGTGCTAGAGAGAGGGCCCGGGGGGGGGTAGCTTTCTTT; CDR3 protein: CSARERARGGVAFF
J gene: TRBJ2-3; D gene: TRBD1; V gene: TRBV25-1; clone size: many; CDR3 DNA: TGTGCCACCGGGACAGGGGGCCCAGATACGCAGTATTTT; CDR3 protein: CATGTGGPDTQYF
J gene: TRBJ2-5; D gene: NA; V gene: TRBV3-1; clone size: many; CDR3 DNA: TGTGCCAGCAGCCAAGGGCAGCCCCAAGAGACCCAGTACTTC; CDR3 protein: CASSQGQPQETQYF
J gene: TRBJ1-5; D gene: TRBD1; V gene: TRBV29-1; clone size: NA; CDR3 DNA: TGCAGCGTACGGACAGGATCTAATCAGCCCCAGCATTTT; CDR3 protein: CSVRTGSNQPQHF
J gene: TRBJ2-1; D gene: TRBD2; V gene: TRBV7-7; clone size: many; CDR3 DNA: TGTGCTAGCAGCCCCGACGGGGGGTCCTACAATGAGCAGTTCTTC; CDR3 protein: CASSPDGGSYNEQFF
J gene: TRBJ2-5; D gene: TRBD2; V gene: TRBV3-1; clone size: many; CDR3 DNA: TGTGCCAGCAGCCCTTGGGGCGGGAGGGTGGAAGAGACCCAGTACTTC; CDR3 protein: CASSPWGGRVEETQYF
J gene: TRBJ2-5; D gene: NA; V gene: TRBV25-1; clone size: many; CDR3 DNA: TGTGCCAGCAGGCCACATTTGGGGCAAGCGACCCAGTACTTC; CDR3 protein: CASRPHLGQATQYF
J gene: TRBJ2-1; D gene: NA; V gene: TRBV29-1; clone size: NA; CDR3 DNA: TGCAGCGCGTCCCGGGGTACGGTCAGCTCCTACAATGAGCAGTTCTTC; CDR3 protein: CSASRGTVSSYNEQFF
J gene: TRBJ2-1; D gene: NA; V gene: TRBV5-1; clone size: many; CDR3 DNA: TGCGCCAGCAGCTTGGTTTCGAACTCCTACAATGAGCAGTTCTTC; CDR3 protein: CASSLVSNSYNEQFF
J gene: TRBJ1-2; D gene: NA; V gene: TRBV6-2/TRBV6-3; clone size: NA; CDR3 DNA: TGTGCCAGCAGTTACTCCCCCGCCAGGGACTGGAGTGGCTACACCTTC; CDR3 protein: CASSYSPARDWSGYTF
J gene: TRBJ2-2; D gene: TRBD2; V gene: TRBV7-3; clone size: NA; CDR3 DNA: TGTGCCAGCTCTCCTATGGGAGCGGGAGGCCCTGGGGAGCTGTTTTTT; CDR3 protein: CASSPMGAGGPGELFF
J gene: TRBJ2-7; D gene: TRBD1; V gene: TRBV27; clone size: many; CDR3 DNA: TGTGCCAGCGGGTCTCAGGGGGCGCACGAGCAGTACTTC; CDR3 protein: CASGSQGAHEQYF
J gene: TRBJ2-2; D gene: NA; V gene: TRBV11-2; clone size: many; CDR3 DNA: TGTGCCAGCAGCTTAGCACTAGCATCCGGGGAGCTGTTTTTT; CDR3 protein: CASSLALASGELFF
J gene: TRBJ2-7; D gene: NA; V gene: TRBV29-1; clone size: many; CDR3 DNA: TGCAGCGTTGTGGGGGAGGACGGGGCCGGCAACTTC; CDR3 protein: CSVVGEDGAGNF
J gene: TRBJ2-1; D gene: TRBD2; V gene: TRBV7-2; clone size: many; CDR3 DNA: TGTGCCAGCAGCCTACTAGCGGGGGGTTACAATGAGCAGTTCTTC; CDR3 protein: CASSLLAGGYNEQFF
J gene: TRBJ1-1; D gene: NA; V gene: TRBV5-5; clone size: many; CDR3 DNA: TGTGCCAGCAGCTTGTATGGGGGGGGACCCCAGGGAGCTTTCTTT; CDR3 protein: CASSLYGGGPQGAFF
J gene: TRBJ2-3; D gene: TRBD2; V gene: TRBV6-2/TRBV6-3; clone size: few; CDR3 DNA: TGTGCCAGCAGCCTAGATGGACTAGCTGACACAGATACGCAGTATTTT; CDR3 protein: CASSLDGLADTDTQYF
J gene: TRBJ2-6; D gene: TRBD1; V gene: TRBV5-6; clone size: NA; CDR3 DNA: TGTGCCAGCAGCTTGGGACAGGGACCTAGCTCTGGGGCCAACGTCCTGACTTTC; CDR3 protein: CASSLGQGPSSGANVLTF
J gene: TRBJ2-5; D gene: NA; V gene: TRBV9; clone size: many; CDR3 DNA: TGTGCCAGCAGCACCGTGATGGGGGGAGAGACCCAGTACTTC; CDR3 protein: CASSTVMGGETQYF